Sequencing of this TCR beta chain was carried out in a study of T cell repertoires in cytomegalovirus infection. Via MiXCR, TCRdb re-called the reads, giving one row per CDR3 protein. The table includes 450,000 to 600,000 distinct CDR3 sequences, approximately 10% detected once. At least ten counts were recorded for this clonotype. The V segment lost 5 bases and the J segment 1 base; nucleotides outside the gene matches: 1. The CDR3 has 14 residues. The origin of this receptor is a human donor in good health (CMV status not recorded). Some clones in this sample may be carry-over from other donors' samples. The source material was PBMCs. This rearrangement joins TRBV12-3 or TRBV12-4 to TRBJ1-1; 10 bases agree with TRBD1. The CDR3 DNA reads as TGTGCCAGCAGTGGGGACAGGGGGAACACTGAAGCTTTCTTT. Its protein product is CASSGDRGNTEAFF.